This is a list of T cell receptor beta chains from one sample in a study of monozygotic twins with inflammatory bowel disease. TCRdb re-called the 5' RACE reads, yielding one record per CDR3 amino acid sequence without DNA. This sample's clone table lists some 440,000 distinct CDR3 sequences. The source material was blood. Source of these receptors: a human donor with ulcerative colitis or Crohn's disease, or a healthy co-twin of an affected twin (not recorded which). CDR3s include the opening cysteine and the closing phenylalanine or tryptophan.

J gene | V gene | CDR3 protein
TRBJ1-1 | TRBV20-1 | CSARNPHGDSGRAFF
TRBJ2-7 | TRBV5-1 | CASSPDISYEQYF
TRBJ2-7 | TRBV20-1 | CSASDGLSYEQYF
TRBJ2-7 | TRBV28 | CASRLNPGQNSYEQYF
TRBJ2-1 | TRBV4-1 | CASSAQTGDNEQFF
TRBJ1-2 | TRBV7-9 | CASSPTPEGGGYGYTF
TRBJ2-2 | TRBV12-3/TRBV12-4 | CASSLGPGAGELFF
TRBJ1-1 | TRBV19 | CASSTGILAEAFF
TRBJ1-5 | TRBV6-1 | CASNHVGTGNQPQHF
TRBJ2-7 | TRBV19 | CASSSGSGGEFYEQYF
TRBJ2-5 | TRBV10-3 | CAISELGTDQETQYF
TRBJ2-3 | TRBV7-2 | CASSATRDRGTDTQYF
TRBJ2-3 | TRBV5-6 | CASSPSVRSTDTQYF
TRBJ1-2 | TRBV7-2 | CASSRQGGVEGYTF
TRBJ2-3 | TRBV10-3 | CAISDTRGTDTQYF
TRBJ2-3 | TRBV3-1 | CASSPLRGGSDTQYF
TRBJ2-7 | TRBV6-2/TRBV6-3 | CASSFGLLKGYEQYF
TRBJ1-2 | TRBV4-3 | CASSQGGQGFGYGYTF
TRBJ2-3 | TRBV7-2 | CPSSFLRGLTDTQYF
TRBJ1-5 | TRBV12-3/TRBV12-4 | CASSPRQGAYSNQPQHF
TRBJ2-5 | TRBV20-1 | CSARVSRQETQYF
TRBJ2-7 | TRBV20-1 | CSAREGARVEQYF
TRBJ2-5 | TRBV7-9 | CASSSRTGQETQYF
TRBJ2-1 | TRBV7-2 | CASSPRSQNNEQFF
TRBJ2-7 | TRBV28 | CASSPRTGKGYEQYF
TRBJ2-7 | TRBV5-1 | CASSLEGGRTYEQYF
TRBJ2-1 | TRBV14 | CASSQGLGENNEQFF
TRBJ1-4 | TRBV27 | CASSRRPTEKLFF